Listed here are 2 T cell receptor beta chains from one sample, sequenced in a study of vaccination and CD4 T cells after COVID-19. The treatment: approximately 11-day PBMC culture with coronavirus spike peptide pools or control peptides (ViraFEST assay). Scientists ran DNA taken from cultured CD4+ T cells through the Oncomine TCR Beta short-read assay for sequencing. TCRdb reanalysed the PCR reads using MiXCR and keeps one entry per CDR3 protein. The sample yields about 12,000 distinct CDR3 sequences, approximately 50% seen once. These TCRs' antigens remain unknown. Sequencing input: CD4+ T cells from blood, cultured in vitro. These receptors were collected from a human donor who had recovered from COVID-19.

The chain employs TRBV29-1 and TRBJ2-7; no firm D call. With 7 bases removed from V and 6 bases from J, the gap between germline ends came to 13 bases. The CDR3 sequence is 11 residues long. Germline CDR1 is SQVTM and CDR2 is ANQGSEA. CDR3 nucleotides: TGCAGCGCTGGACGGGCTGGCGAGCAGTACTTC. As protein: CSAGRAGEQYF.

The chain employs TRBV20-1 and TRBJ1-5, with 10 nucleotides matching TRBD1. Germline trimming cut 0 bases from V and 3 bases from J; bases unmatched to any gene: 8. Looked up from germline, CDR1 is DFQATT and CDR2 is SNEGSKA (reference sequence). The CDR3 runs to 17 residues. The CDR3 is CSARDPRQGASNQPQHF. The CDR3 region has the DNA TGCAGTGCTAGAGATCCCCGACAGGGGGCTTCCAATCAGCCCCAGCATTTT.